The clone carrying this TCR beta chain was seen only once. This specimen belongs to a study of blood T cell repertoires in COVID-19. The germline gives CDR1 LNHDA, CDR2 SQIVND (reference sequence). The CDR3 loop spans 13 amino acids. Deletions cut 2 bases from V and 3 bases from J, with 8 bases between. Clones were read by immunoSEQ multiplex PCR, and TCRdb kept only the in-frame ones, dropping some. The repertoire holds roughly 300,000 clones, around 85% seen once, with 2% to 3% in the top ten. Material: PBMCs or T cells enriched from blood (not recorded which). This receptor was obtained from a woman aged 45 to 65 who had recovered from COVID-19. The chain employs TRBV19 and TRBJ2-7; D not certain. DNA of the CDR3: TGTGCCAGTAGTATATGCTCGGGCTACGAGCAGTACTTC. This gives the protein CASSICSGYEQYF.